The T cell receptor (beta chain) described here comes from a study of blood T cell repertoires in COVID-19 (dated by TCRdb to 2019 to 2021). Broadly, across the study: Samples from collaborators originated in the United States, Italy and Spain and spanned both the acute and convalescent phases of COVID-19. Where available, HLA class I and class II types were taken from metadata supplied by the sample provider and were not determined by assay-based typing. The repertoires were made available in a free public database intended to serve as a resource for research on the immune response to SARS-CoV-2. Subjects who had been exposed to COVID-19, were actively infected with it, or had recovered from it provided the deeply sampled blood TCRbeta repertoires that made up the dataset. Sample metadata almost always included a de-identified subject ID, COVID-19 status, age in years and sex. The samples were drawn from the first 160 participants of the ongoing ImmuneRACE study and from over a thousand subjects provided by 6 global collaborators. The prospective study material was composed of cDNA or gDNA derived from T cells, B-cell-depleted T cells, or PBMCs. The full study reports these points: The quantity of clinical and demographic metadata differed by source and by participant and was supplied without curation.

Measured from the cysteine to the phenylalanine, the CDR3 is 13 residues long. Kept here is only the CDR3 DNA, which spans 39 bases and is read in frame from base 1. V sheds 0 bases and J sheds 5 bases, leaving 7 bases between their ends. From a lookup of the germline V gene, CDR1 and CDR2 are SGHDN and FVKESK. TCRbeta CDR3 regions were amplified from genomic DNA using the immunoSEQ Assay, a bias-controlled multiplex PCR. On the authors' methods: The number of nucleated cells in each sample was estimated from the amplification of reference gene primers within the assay. Sequence reads were collapsed and filtered to measure the absolute abundance of every unique TCRbeta CDR3 rearrangement. For each sample, productive Simpson clonality was calculated as the square root of Simpson's diversity index across productive rearrangements. The table was pulled from immuneACCESS by TCRdb, which kept in-frame rearrangements only. Such tables lose some clones; where checked, under half of the loss comes from unresolved V genes, and the rest has no known cause. The V and J calls and clone size come from that table; D and trimming were worked out from the DNA. In all, the sample holds roughly 28,000 clones, and about 83% of those were seen once. Of the sample, around two thirds falls within the top ten clones.

On this clone: Which antigen it targets is not known. The record has no base qualities; no much larger clone is one base away.

Collaborating institutions collected whole blood in K2EDTA tubes following their own protocols. Collaborator samples were shipped for TCRbeta analysis as frozen whole blood, isolated PBMCs, or DNA extracted from either sample type. The TCR sequence derives from a man aged 70-80 years with acute or convalescent COVID-19. Recombination joined TRBV14 with TRBJ1-1, with the D gene not confidently named. Sample: peripheral blood. The nucleotides read TGTGCCAGCAGCCAAGAGAGGGTTACTGAAGCTTTCTTT. This sequence encodes CASSQERVTEAFF.